This T cell receptor (beta chain) was sequenced for a study of blood T cell repertoires in COVID-19. Study-wide context: Acute-phase and convalescent COVID-19 samples originated in the United States, Italy and Spain. T cells, B-cell-depleted T cells, or PBMCs supplied cDNA or gDNA.

In the authors' workflow: Amplified reference gene primers provided the basis for estimating nucleated cell counts. TCRdb's table, derived via immunoSEQ multiplex PCR, lists solely in-frame clones and lacks some. V, J and clone size are those of that table, while D and trimming were read from the DNA. The profile shows roughly 250,000 clones, around 86% of them singletons. Germline lookup yields CDR1 WSHSY and CDR2 SAAADI. Between the trimmed V and J ends, which lost 0 bases and 2 bases, there was a span of 5 bases. The CDR3 has 13 residues. The V and J genes are TRBV10-2 and TRBJ2-7; D uncertain. Material: peripheral blood. The source is an older woman with active or convalescent COVID-19. The CDR3 loop is CASSESKPYEQYF. For the CDR3, the DNA is TGCGCCAGCAGTGAGTCGAAGCCCTACGAGCAGTACTTC.